Sequencing of this T cell receptor beta chain was carried out in a study of blood T cell repertoires in COVID-19. About the research overall: Specimens from acute and convalescent COVID-19 originated in the United States, Italy and Spain. T cells, B-cell-depleted T cells, or PBMCs provided the cDNA or gDNA that served as material.

Methods used by the authors: Counts of nucleated cells, estimated from reference gene primer amplification, were obtained. Sequenced by immunoSEQ multiplex PCR; TCRdb stores in-frame clones only, minus some. The D gene and trimming were derived from the DNA, and the V and J assignments and clone size from that table. The sample shows just over 200,000 clones, 85% to 90% of them seen only once. V lost 6 bases to trimming and J lost 7 bases, with 12 bases between them. This CDR3 is built from 12 residues. The receptor was derived from a man older than 75 with acute or convalescent COVID-19. The genes are TRBV12-3 or TRBV12-4 and TRBJ1-2, with D perhaps matching TRBD1 (6 bases). The sequencing sample was made of peripheral blood. The CDR3 region has the DNA TGTGCCAGCAGAGAAGGGACACTTGGCTACACCTTC. Translated, it gives CASREGTLGYTF.